A selection of T cell receptor beta chains follows, all from one sample in a study of T cell responses to AZD1222 COVID-19 vaccine. Sequencing used immunoSEQ multiplex PCR; TCRdb keeps in-frame clones, though not all of them. The sample comprises approximately 150,000 clones, about 90% of which are singletons, and about 3% rests with the top ten. Specimen: peripheral blood, collected on day 0 of AZD1222 vaccination. The receptors here all came from an adult in good health. CDR3s include the opening cysteine and the closing phenylalanine or tryptophan. The D gene is left open where the match is weak.

j_call,v_call,d_call,cdr3_length,cdr3_nt,cdr3_aa
TRBJ2-7,TRBV5-6,TRBD1,16,TGTGCCAGCAGCCTAATTTGGGCAGGGGGCCGGTACGAGCAGTACTTC,CASSLIWAGGRYEQYF
TRBJ2-5,TRBV9,-,15,TGTGCCAGCAGCGTAGAAAGGGGTTACCAAGAGACCCAGTACTTC,CASSVERGYQETQYF
TRBJ2-2,TRBV5-1,-,13,TGCGCCAGCAGCTTGGATAGTAGGGGGGAGCTGTTTTTT,CASSLDSRGELFF
TRBJ2-7,TRBV15,-,14,TGTGCCACCAGCATAGGTGGTGGGACCTACGAGCAGTACTTC,CATSIGGGTYEQYF
TRBJ2-7,TRBV5-6,-,12,TGTGCCAGCAGCCGCCTTTTGACCGAGCAGTACTTC,CASSRLLTEQYF
TRBJ2-7,TRBV5-1,-,13,TGCGCCAGCAGCTTGGGTCGGGCGTACGAGCAGTACTTC,CASSLGRAYEQYF
TRBJ2-7,TRBV6-5,-,12,TGTGCCAGCAGCGGGAGTGGCTACGAGCAGTACTTC,CASSGSGYEQYF
TRBJ2-1,TRBV5-4,-,13,TGTGCCAGCAGCGAGGGCCCTTACAATGAGCAGTTCTTC,CASSEGPYNEQFF
TRBJ1-2,TRBV6-5,-,12,TGTGCCAGCAGTTACCGCGACCGTGGCTACACCTTC,CASSYRDRGYTF
TRBJ2-6,TRBV12-5,TRBD1,16,TGTGCTAGTGGGGAACAGGGGGCCTTTGGGGCCAACGTCCTGACTTTC,CASGEQGAFGANVLTF
TRBJ1-2,TRBV7-2,TRBD1,14,TGTGCCAGCAGCTCGTGGACAGGGAAAGGCGGCTACACCTTC,CASSSWTGKGGYTF